This T cell receptor beta chain was sequenced for a study of shared clonotypes between healthy human individuals. Assay used: immunoSEQ multiplex PCR; TCRdb lists only in-frame clones, some missing. The sample has some 240,000 clones, about 65% seen once. CDR1 MNHEY and CDR2 SMNVEV come from the germline V gene (reference sequence). V was shortened by 3 bases and J by 3 bases, with 11 bases between the two germline ends. CDR3 length equals 14 residues. The TCR comes from a man under 40 in good health. The source material was memory CD4+ T cells sorted from blood. Subset meaning: CD45RA-negative fraction. V gene TRBV27 combines with J gene TRBJ1-1; D remains unclear. The CDR3, as DNA: TGTGCCAGCAGTTTTACCGCACGGGACACTGAAGCTTTCTTT. Its translation: CASSFTARDTEAFF.